This is a list of T cell receptor beta chains from one sample in a study of molecular identifiers for immune sequencing clone quantification. One entry per CDR3 protein results from TCRdb running MiXCR on the PCR reads. Of some 66,000 distinct CDR3 sequences listed, around 20% are singletons. The sequenced material came from naive CD8+ T cells from blood, with Jurkat cell RNA spiked in. The receptor set was obtained from a human donor in good health. Some libraries in this study had Jurkat cell RNA spiked in. The CDR3 runs from the conserved cysteine through the conserved F or W. D genes are given only for firm matches. Not all rows give a size; the values are once, few, many and, for expanded clones, a class.

TRBJ1-5,.,TRBV7-8,many,TGTGCCAGCAGCTTAGGTACAGGGCAAAGTACAAATCAGCCCCAGCATTTT,CASSLGTGQSTNQPQHF
TRBJ2-1,.,TRBV28,many,TGTGCCAGCAGAACAGGGCCCCTGACTACCGAGCAGTTCTTC,CASRTGPLTTEQFF
TRBJ2-3,TRBD2,TRBV29-1,many,TGCAGCGCAGTCGTCAGGGGACTAGCGGCAGATACGCAGTATTTT,CSAVVRGLAADTQYF
TRBJ2-1,TRBD1,TRBV27,.,TGTGCCAGCAGTTTTTGGACAGGCACTTCTATAGGTTCGCAGTTCTTC,CASSFWTGTSIGSQFF
TRBJ2-5,TRBD2,TRBV6-5,many,TGTGCCAGCAGTGGTGGACTAGCAGTACAAGAGACCCAGTACTTC,CASSGGLAVQETQYF
TRBJ2-3,.,TRBV12-3/TRBV12-4,.,TGTGCCAGCAGCCCAGCAGTCACAGATACGCAGTATTTT,CASSPAVTDTQYF
TRBJ1-3,TRBD1,TRBV7-9,many,TGTGCCAGCAGCTCCGGGACAGCTGGAAACACCATATATTTT,CASSSGTAGNTIYF
TRBJ2-7,TRBD1,TRBV5-6,many,TGTGCCAGCAGCTCGCTCTGGGAAGCGCCGGGACAGGGGTGGTACGAGCAGTACTTC,CASSSLWEAPGQGWYEQYF
TRBJ1-1,.,TRBV20-1,many,TGCAGTGCTAGGAGTTGGGGGGAACCTGAAGCTTTCTTT,CSARSWGEPEAFF
TRBJ2-7,.,TRBV9,few,TGTGCCAGCAGCCTTAGGGACACCTCCTACGAGCAGTACTTC,CASSLRDTSYEQYF
TRBJ2-1,.,TRBV11-3,many,TGTGCCAGCAGCTTAACCCTCGGTGAGCAGTTCTTC,CASSLTLGEQFF
TRBJ1-3,.,TRBV29-1,many,TGCAGCGTTGAAGATTGGGAGAGCTCTGGAAACACCATATATTTT,CSVEDWESSGNTIYF
TRBJ1-5,.,TRBV5-5,many,TGTGCCAGCAGCTTGTCAGAGTGGCAGCCCCAGCATTTT,CASSLSEWQPQHF
TRBJ2-3,TRBD1,TRBV30,many,TGTGCCTGGAGTGTAAAGACAGGGCCTAGCACAGATACGCAGTATTTT,CAWSVKTGPSTDTQYF